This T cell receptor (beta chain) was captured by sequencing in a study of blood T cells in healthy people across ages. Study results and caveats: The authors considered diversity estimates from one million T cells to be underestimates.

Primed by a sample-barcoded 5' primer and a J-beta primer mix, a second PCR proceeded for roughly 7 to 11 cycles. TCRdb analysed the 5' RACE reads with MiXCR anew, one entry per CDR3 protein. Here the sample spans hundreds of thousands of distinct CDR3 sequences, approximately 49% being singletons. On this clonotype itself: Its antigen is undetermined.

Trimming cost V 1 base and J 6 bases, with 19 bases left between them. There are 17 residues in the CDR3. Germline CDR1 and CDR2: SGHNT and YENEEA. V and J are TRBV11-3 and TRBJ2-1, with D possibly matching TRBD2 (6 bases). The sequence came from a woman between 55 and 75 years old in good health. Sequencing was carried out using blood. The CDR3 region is CASSLGSSVRRGNEQFF. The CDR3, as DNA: TGTGCCAGCAGCTTAGGGTCTAGCGTAAGGAGAGGCAATGAGCAGTTCTTC.